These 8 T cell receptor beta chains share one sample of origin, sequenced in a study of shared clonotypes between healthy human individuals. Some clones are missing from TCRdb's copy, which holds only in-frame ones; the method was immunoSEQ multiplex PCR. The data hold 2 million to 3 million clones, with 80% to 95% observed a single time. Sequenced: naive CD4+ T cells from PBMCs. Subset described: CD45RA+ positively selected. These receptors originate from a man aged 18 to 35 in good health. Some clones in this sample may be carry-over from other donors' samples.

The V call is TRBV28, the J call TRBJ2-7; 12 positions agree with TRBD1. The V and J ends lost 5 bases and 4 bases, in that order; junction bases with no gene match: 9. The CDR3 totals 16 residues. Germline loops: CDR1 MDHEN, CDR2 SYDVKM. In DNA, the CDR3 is TGTGCCAGCAGTGCACCGTGGGACAGGGGGCAGTACGAGCAGTACTTC. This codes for CASSAPWDRGQYEQYF.

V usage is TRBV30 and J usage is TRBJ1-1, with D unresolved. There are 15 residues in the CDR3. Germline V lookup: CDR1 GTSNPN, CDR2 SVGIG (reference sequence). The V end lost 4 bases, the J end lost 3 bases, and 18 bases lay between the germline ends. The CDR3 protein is CAWTRTLLLDTEAFF. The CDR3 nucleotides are TGTGCCTGGACCCGGACCCTTTTGTTGGACACTGAAGCTTTCTTT.

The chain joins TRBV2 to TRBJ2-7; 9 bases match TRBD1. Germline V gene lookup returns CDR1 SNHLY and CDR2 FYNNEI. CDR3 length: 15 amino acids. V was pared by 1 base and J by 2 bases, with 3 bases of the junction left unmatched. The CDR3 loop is CASSEGGTGTYEQYF. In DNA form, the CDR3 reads TGTGCCAGCAGTGAAGGCGGGACAGGGACCTACGAGCAGTACTTC.

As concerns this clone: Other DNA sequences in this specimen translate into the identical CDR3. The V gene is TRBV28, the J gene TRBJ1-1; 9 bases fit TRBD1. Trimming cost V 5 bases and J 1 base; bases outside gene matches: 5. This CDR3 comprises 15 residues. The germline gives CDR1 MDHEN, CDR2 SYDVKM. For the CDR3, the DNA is TGTGCCAGCAGTGTACCGGGACAGGGGAACACTGAAGCTTTCTTT. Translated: CASSVPGQGNTEAFF.

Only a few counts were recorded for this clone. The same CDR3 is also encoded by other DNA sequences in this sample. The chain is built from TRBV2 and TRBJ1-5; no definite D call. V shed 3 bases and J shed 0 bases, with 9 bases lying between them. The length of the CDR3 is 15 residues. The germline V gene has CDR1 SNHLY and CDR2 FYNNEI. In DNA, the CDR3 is TGTGCCAGCAGTGAGCGAGGGCTTAGCAATCAGCCCCAGCATTTT. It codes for CASSERGLSNQPQHF.

The CDR3 is CASSYLQGTTGELFF. The DNA for the CDR3 is TGTGCCAGCAGTTACTTGCAGGGGACCACCGGGGAGCTGTTTTTT. The chain is built from TRBV6-6 and TRBJ2-2; TRBD1 might be the D (6 bases). CDR1 and CDR2 from the germline V gene are MNHNY and SVGAGI (reference sequence). V lost 1 base, J lost 4 bases, and 10 bases lay in between. The CDR3 totals 15 residues.

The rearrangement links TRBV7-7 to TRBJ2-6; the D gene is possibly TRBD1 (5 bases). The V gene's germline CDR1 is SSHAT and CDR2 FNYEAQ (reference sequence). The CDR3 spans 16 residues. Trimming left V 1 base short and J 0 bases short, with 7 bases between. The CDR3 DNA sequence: TGTGCCAGCAGCTTAGGAACAGGCTCTGGGGCCAACGTCCTGACTTTC. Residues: CASSLGTGSGANVLTF.

The CDR3 DNA reads TGCGCCAGCAGCGGCGGGACAGCAGCTAACTATGGCTACACCTTC. Translated: CASSGGTAANYGYTF. The rearrangement uses TRBV5-1 and TRBJ1-2; 7 nucleotides align to TRBD1. The CDR3 spans 15 residues. Germline V gene sequence: CDR1 SGHRS, CDR2 YFSETQ. The junction had 6 bases not matched to a gene; V was cut back by 4 bases and J by 0 bases.